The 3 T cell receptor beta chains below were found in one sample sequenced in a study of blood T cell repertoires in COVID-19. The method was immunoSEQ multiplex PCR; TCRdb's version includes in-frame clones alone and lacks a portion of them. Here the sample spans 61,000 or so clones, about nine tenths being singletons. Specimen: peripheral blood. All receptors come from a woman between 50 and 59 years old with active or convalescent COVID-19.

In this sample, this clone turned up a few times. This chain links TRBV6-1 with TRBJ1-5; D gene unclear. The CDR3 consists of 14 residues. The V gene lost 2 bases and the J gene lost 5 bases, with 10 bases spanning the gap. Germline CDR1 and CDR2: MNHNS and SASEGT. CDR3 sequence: CASSENSPHQPQHF. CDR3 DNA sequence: TGTGCCAGCAGTGAAAACAGCCCCCATCAGCCCCAGCATTTT.

The CDR3 here is CASSYRPPWGLAAVAEQFF. The CDR3 region has the DNA TGTGCCAGCAGCTACCGCCCCCCCTGGGGACTAGCGGCCGTGGCGGAGCAGTTCTTC. The chain is built from TRBV7-8 and TRBJ2-1; 11 bases fit TRBD2. Losses at the gene ends were 4 bases for V and 10 bases for J; bases not matched to a gene: 21. Looked up from germline, CDR1 is SGHVS and CDR2 is FQNEAQ. This CDR3 contains 19 residues.

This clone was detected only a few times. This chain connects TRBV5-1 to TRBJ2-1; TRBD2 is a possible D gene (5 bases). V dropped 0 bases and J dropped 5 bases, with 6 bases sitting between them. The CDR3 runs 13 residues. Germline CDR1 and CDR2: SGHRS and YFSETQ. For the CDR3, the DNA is TGCGCCAGCAGCTTGGATAGCGACAATGAGCAGTTCTTC. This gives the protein CASSLDSDNEQFF.